These T cell receptor beta chains were read from a single sample in a study of memory CD4+ T cells and cytomegalovirus serostatus. Produced via immunoSEQ multiplex PCR; TCRdb's table is partial and in-frame only. The sample lists tens of thousands of clones; 75% to 85% were seen once. The sequenced sample consisted of memory CD4+ T cells from blood. These receptors all stem from an adult in good health and CMV-seronegative. Each CDR3 is given with its conserved first and last residue. The D gene is left open where the match is weak. Where a row states a size, it is once, few, many or the class of an expanded clone; other rows omit it.

clone_size	cdr3_length	d_call	v_call	j_call	cdr3_nt	cdr3_aa
-	12	-	TRBV28	TRBJ1-2	TGTGCCAGCGGCAGGGTCAACTATGGCTACACCTTC	CASGRVNYGYTF
-	15	-	TRBV7-2	TRBJ1-2	TGTGCCAGCAGCTTCCCTCGAGGTCCTAACTATGGCTACACCTTC	CASSFPRGPNYGYTF
-	14	-	TRBV6-5	TRBJ1-2	TGTGCCAGCAGTTACATTAACAGGGCTGATGGCTACACCTTC	CASSYINRADGYTF
-	14	TRBD1	TRBV19	TRBJ1-2	TGTGCCAGTAGTAGCACCGGGACAGGGAAAGGCTACACCTTC	CASSSTGTGKGYTF
-	14	-	TRBV4-3	TRBJ2-3	TGCGCCAGCAGCCAAGATCACGGGGAAGATACGCAGTATTTT	CASSQDHGEDTQYF
-	13	TRBD1	TRBV29-1	TRBJ1-2	TGCAGCGTGATTAGCCGGGACAGCTATCGCTACACCTTC	CSVISRDSYRYTF
once	16	-	TRBV7-9	TRBJ1-3	TGTGCCAGCAGCCCGGGACTGTGGCACTCTGGAAACACCATATATTTT	CASSPGLWHSGNTIYF
-	13	TRBD1	TRBV2	TRBJ1-1	TGTGCCAGCGGGGGACAGCCGAACACTGAAGCTTTCTTT	CASGGQPNTEAFF
-	13	-	TRBV5-1	TRBJ2-7	TGCGCCAGCAGCTCAGTGGCATCGAACGAGCAGTACTTC	CASSSVASNEQYF
once	17	-	TRBV13	TRBJ1-2	TGTGCCAGCAGACCCACCCGGGGGCGACGAGGAATCTATGGCTACACCTTC	CASRPTRGRRGIYGYTF
-	16	TRBD1	TRBV10-3	TRBJ1-6	TGTGCCATCAGTGGGGGCTCCGGGACAGTAGGATCACCCCTCCACTTT	CAISGGSGTVGSPLHF
once	15	-	TRBV30	TRBJ1-1	TGTGCCTCACAGACCGGGGCCCCCCTAAACACTGAAGCTTTCTTT	CASQTGAPLNTEAFF
-	11	TRBD1	TRBV28	TRBJ2-5	TGTGCCAGCAGTGCCCGGACAGGTCTGGACTTC	CASSARTGLDF
-	13	TRBD2	TRBV29-1	TRBJ2-7	TGCAGCGTTGATAGGAGCGGGGGCAACGAGCAGTACTTC	CSVDRSGGNEQYF
once	13	TRBD1	TRBV2	TRBJ1-2	TGTGCCAGCAACCCCGGACAGGGCTATGGCTACACCTTC	CASNPGQGYGYTF
once	16	TRBD2	TRBV9	TRBJ2-1	TGTGCCAGCAGCTTCCAAACGGGGGGGAATTACAATGAGCAGTTCTTC	CASSFQTGGNYNEQFF
few	11	TRBD1	TRBV19	TRBJ1-4	TGTGCCAGTATGAACAGGGGTCAACTGTTTTTT	CASMNRGQLFF
-	15	-	TRBV15	TRBJ2-3	TGTGCCACCAGCTTCGGAGGACTCTCCACAGATACGCAGTATTTT	CATSFGGLSTDTQYF
-	15	TRBD2	TRBV6-5	TRBJ2-2	TGTGCCAGCAGCGCGGGGGGGCGGTCCGGCGGGGAGCTGTTTTTT	CASSAGGRSGGELFF
few	13	-	TRBV2	TRBJ1-6	TGTGCCAGCAGTGTCATCGTGGGTTCACCCCTCCACTTT	CASSVIVGSPLHF
-	13	-	TRBV28	TRBJ2-7	TGTGCCAGCAGCCCCATCTGGGGAAACGAGCAGTACTTC	CASSPIWGNEQYF
once	16	TRBD1	TRBV12-5	TRBJ2-1	TGTGCTAGTGGTTTGGTACTGGGACAGGGACAATCTGAGCAGTTCTTC	CASGLVLGQGQSEQFF
-	15	TRBD2	TRBV7-6	TRBJ2-5	TGTGCCAGCAGCTTACCAGGACTAGCGGGGGAGACCCAGTACTTC	CASSLPGLAGETQYF
-	15	TRBD1	TRBV5-5	TRBJ1-6	TGTGCCAGCAGCCACTTGACAGGGGACAGTTCACCCCTCCACTTT	CASSHLTGDSSPLHF
-	13	-	TRBV4-3	TRBJ1-1	TGCGCCAGCAGCCAAGTGATCAGGGCCCAAGCTTTCTTT	CASSQVIRAQAFF
-	15	TRBD2	TRBV6-1	TRBJ2-1	TGTGCCAGCAGTGAATGGGGGACTACCCACAATGAGCAGTTCTTC	CASSEWGTTHNEQFF
-	14	-	TRBV19	TRBJ1-1	TGTGCCAGTAGCCCACAGGGCTTGTACACTGAAGCTTTCTTT	CASSPQGLYTEAFF